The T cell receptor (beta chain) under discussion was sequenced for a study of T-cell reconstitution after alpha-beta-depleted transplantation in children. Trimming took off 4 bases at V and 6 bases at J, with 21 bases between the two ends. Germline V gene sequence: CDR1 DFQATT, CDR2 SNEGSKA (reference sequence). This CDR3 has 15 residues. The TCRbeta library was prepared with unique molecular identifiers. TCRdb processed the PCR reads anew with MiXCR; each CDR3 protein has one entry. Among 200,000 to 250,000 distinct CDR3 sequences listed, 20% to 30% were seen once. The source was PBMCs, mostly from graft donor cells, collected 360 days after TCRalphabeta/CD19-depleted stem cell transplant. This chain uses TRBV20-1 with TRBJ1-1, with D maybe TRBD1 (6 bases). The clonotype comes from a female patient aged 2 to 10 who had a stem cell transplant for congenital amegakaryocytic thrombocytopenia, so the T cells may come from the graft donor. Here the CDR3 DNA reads TGCAGTGCTAATCGGGGGGGCACTCTGCCGGCTGAAGCTTTCTTT. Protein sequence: CSANRGGTLPAEAFF.